Sequencing of this T cell receptor beta chain was carried out in a study of Ad26.COV2.S vaccination and SARS-CoV-2 variants. Produced via immunoSEQ multiplex PCR; TCRdb's table is partial and in-frame only. The repertoire holds around 350,000 clones, roughly 85% seen once, with about 3.3% in the top ten. The treatment denotes: about 20 received Ad26.COV2.S at low or high dose, single or two shots; roughly five received placebo; per-sample allocation not given. Sampling took place 63 days after the first vaccine or placebo injection. Spike of the Wuhan-strain SARS-CoV-2 was expressed by an Ad26 vector, which formed the vaccine. The CDR3 length is 11 residues. Trimming shortened V by 3 bases and J by 14 bases, and 11 bases separated the two germline ends.

This material consisted of peripheral blood, taken in a trial of Ad26.COV2.S vaccine versus placebo. This clonotype was obtained from a person aged 18-60 years who received the Ad26.COV2.S COVID-19 vaccine or a placebo. The gene calls are TRBV12-3 or TRBV12-4 and TRBJ1-3; D gene ambiguous. CDR3: CASSFTTSVYF. As DNA, the CDR3 is TGTGCCAGCAGTTTCACGACCAGCGTATATTTT.